This TCR beta chain was found in a study of PD-L1 blockade in urothelial cancer. Study background: Blood analysis occurred 3 weeks (second dose) and 6 weeks after treatment start. T cells numbered a median of around 140,000 in the blood samples. General study findings and limits: Durable benefit was linked to greater 3-week expansion of tumor-associated blood clones.

The CDR3 runs to 13 residues. V lost 7 bases to trimming and J lost 8 bases; unmatched junction nucleotides: 8. The germline gives CDR1 MDHEN, CDR2 SYDVKM. This clone appeared once. Its target is unknown. Spike-ins of synthetic TCR analog templates went into each PCR. TCRdb keeps only in-frame clones here, not all; method: immunoSEQ multiplex PCR. Among roughly 120,000 clones listed, roughly 80% were seen once. Time point described: pretreatment peripheral blood. This chain links TRBV28 with TRBJ2-4, with 7 positions matching TRBD2. The sample here was PBMCs, taken around atezolizumab (anti-PD-L1) treatment. The sequence derives from a middle-aged man with urothelial cancer. The CDR3 here is CASNPGRAHIQYF. The CDR3 DNA reads as TGTGCCAGCAACCCAGGGAGGGCTCACATTCAGTACTTC.